These T cell receptor beta chains were read from a single sample in a study of shared clonotypes between healthy human individuals. Repertoires were generated with immunoSEQ multiplex PCR, while TCRdb's copy carries only in-frame clones and drops some. This table has some 2,000,000 clones, nearly 97% appearing once. The sequenced sample was naive CD4+ T cells sorted from blood. The origin of the receptors is a man in his late teens or twenties in good health. Each CDR3 is given without its conserved first and last residue.

V gene	J gene	CDR3 protein
TRBV10-3	TRBJ1-5	AISGGTVGWPQH
TRBV5-1	TRBJ2-1	ASSMRQGAYNEQF
TRBV19	TRBJ2-3	ASKGRSTDTQY
TRBV10-3	TRBJ1-1	AISLQRITEAF
TRBV5-8	TRBJ1-1	ASSLAGGGNTEAF
TRBV5-6	TRBJ1-5	ASSWGVNQPQH
TRBV7-2	TRBJ1-1	ASSLSQGAPLNTEAF
TRBV6-1	TRBJ2-7	ASSLHGQGSYEQY
TRBV4-2	TRBJ1-1	ASSQDQDSKRNTEAF
TRBV10-1	TRBJ1-1	ASSESTGGRAF
TRBV2	TRBJ2-7	ASSLDKYEQY
TRBV4-1	TRBJ1-4	ASSQGGAEPNEKLF
TRBV29-1	TRBJ1-1	SSRTGSNTEAF
TRBV29-1	TRBJ2-2	SGGWTNTGELF
TRBV5-1	TRBJ2-3	ASSRVGTSTDTQY
TRBV29-1	TRBJ2-1	SVVRGSQAF
TRBV7-2	TRBJ2-5	ASSWTGGALETQY
TRBV6-6	TRBJ2-2	ASSQLAGSGTGELF
TRBV6-5	TRBJ1-4	ASTKGQGREKLF
TRBV7-9	TRBJ1-2	ASRNTGDGYT
TRBV2	TRBJ2-1	ASSVDGLSYNEQF
TRBV7-8	TRBJ1-6	ASSRGTGPDNSPLH
TRBV7-8	TRBJ2-7	ASSPGQGGEQY
TRBV10-2	TRBJ1-2	ASSPTGEGPGYT
TRBV30	TRBJ2-7	AWSSRTLGEQY
TRBV9	TRBJ2-5	ASSRFLTSGGEETQY
TRBV5-1	TRBJ2-2	ASSLGLAGTGTGELF
TRBV10-1	TRBJ1-1	ASQQGLNTEAF
TRBV4-1	TRBJ2-1	ASLGLAHEQF
TRBV28	TRBJ1-2	ASSGGGQGWGYGYT
TRBV19	TRBJ1-6	ASSNGANWDRRKSPLH
TRBV27	TRBJ2-7	ASAAGQGVTYEQY
TRBV5-1	TRBJ2-3	ASYIAGGTDTQY
TRBV28	TRBJ2-7	ASSGQLIRQY
TRBV10-3	TRBJ2-5	ATRGAHDQETQY
TRBV5-4	TRBJ2-1	ASSLKSPGLYNEQF
TRBV28	TRBJ1-5	ASSLRVGTGNQPQH
TRBV29-1	TRBJ1-1	SVAWLNTEAF
TRBV18	TRBJ2-3	ASSPIGTGGTDTQY
TRBV5-1	TRBJ2-1	ASSSGTGANEQF
TRBV5-5	TRBJ1-6	ASSAGTISSYNSPLH
TRBV5-4	TRBJ1-3	ASSLALGGGRSGNTIY
TRBV4-1	TRBJ2-1	ASSQSLAERYNEQF
TRBV6-5	TRBJ1-6	ASSYWKEDNSPLH
TRBV14	TRBJ2-2	ASSRTTSSGELF
TRBV30	TRBJ1-4	AWSPGQGAYEKLF
TRBV7-9	TRBJ2-7	ASSTISGLAGFHSYEQY
TRBV6-5	TRBJ1-6	ASSYSNTGIISPLH
TRBV19	TRBJ1-1	ASTLRGSGTEAF
TRBV19	TRBJ1-2	ASSEPGQALSGYT
TRBV30	TRBJ2-1	AWAPGLAGGPGQF
TRBV7-2	TRBJ2-5	ASSLVVGWETQY
TRBV30	TRBJ1-4	AWSRDPSNEKLF
TRBV6-6	TRBJ1-2	ASSYGGAYGYT
TRBV5-5	TRBJ1-1	ASSLSGLSEAF
TRBV7-2	TRBJ2-1	ASTPGLANNEQF
TRBV19	TRBJ1-2	ASNPGQGIYGYT
TRBV5-6	TRBJ2-3	ASSPGTRTDTQY
TRBV2	TRBJ2-5	ASSFRTQETQY